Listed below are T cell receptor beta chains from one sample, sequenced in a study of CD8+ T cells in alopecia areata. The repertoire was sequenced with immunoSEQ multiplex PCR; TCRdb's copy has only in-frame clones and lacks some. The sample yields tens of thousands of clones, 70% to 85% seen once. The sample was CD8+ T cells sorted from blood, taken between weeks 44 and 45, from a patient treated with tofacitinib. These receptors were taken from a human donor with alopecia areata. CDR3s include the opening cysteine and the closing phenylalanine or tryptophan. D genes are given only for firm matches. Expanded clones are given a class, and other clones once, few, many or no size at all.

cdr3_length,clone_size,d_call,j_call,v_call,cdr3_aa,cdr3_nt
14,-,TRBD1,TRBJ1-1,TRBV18,CASSPVGQAGEAFF,TGTGCCAGCTCACCAGTCGGACAGGCCGGTGAAGCTTTCTTT
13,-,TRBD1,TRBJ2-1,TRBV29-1,CSVSGGRYNEQFF,TGCAGCGTTTCAGGGGGCCGGTACAATGAGCAGTTCTTC
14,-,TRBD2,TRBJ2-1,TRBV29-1,CSVDRAGGANEQFF,TGCAGCGTTGATAGGGCGGGGGGCGCGAATGAGCAGTTCTTC
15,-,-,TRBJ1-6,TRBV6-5,CASRASWGDNSPLHF,TGTGCCAGCAGAGCGTCATGGGGAGATAATTCACCCCTCCACTTT
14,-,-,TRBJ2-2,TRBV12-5,CASGFQGDTGELFF,TGTGCTAGTGGTTTCCAAGGGGACACCGGGGAGCTGTTTTTT
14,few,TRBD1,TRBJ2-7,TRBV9,CASSVGQGGYEQYF,TGTGCCAGCAGCGTAGGACAGGGTGGGTACGAGCAGTACTTC
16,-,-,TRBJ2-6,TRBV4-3,CASSQGGDSGANVLTF,TGCGCCAGCAGCCAAGGAGGTGACTCTGGGGCCAACGTCCTGACTTTC
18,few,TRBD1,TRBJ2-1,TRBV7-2,CASSLKGLGQGKRNEQFF,TGTGCCAGCAGCTTAAAGGGGCTGGGACAGGGAAAAAGGAATGAGCAGTTCTTC
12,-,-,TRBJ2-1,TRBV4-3,CASSQGSNEQFF,TGCGCCAGCAGCCAAGGCAGCAATGAGCAGTTCTTC
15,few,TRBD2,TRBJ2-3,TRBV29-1,CSVDARGGRADTQYF,TGCAGCGTTGATGCCCGGGGGGGCCGTGCAGATACGCAGTATTTT
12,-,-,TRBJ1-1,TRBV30,CAWGLGKVEAFF,TGTGCCTGGGGCCTCGGGAAAGTTGAAGCTTTCTTT
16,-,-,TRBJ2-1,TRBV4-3,CASSQDTRGAYNEQFF,TGCGCCAGCAGCCAAGATACACGGGGGGCATACAATGAGCAGTTCTTC
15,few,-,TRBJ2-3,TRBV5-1,CASSLYGVGPDTQYF,TGCGCCAGCAGCTTGTACGGGGTGGGGCCGGATACGCAGTATTTT
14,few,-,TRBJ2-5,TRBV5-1,CASSPDNFKETQYF,TGCGCCAGCAGCCCGGATAACTTCAAAGAGACCCAGTACTTC
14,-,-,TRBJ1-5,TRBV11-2,CASSFGDGNQPQHF,TGTGCCAGCAGCTTCGGTGACGGGAATCAGCCCCAGCATTTT
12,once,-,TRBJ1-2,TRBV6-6,CAGRENNYGYTF,TGTGCCGGACGGGAAAATAACTATGGCTACACCTTC
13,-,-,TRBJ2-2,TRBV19,CASRDRATGELFF,TGTGCCAGTCGGGACCGGGCTACCGGGGAGCTGTTTTTT
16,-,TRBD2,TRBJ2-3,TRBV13,CASSSRAGVSTDTQYF,TGTGCCAGCAGCTCCAGAGCGGGGGTGAGCACAGATACGCAGTATTTT
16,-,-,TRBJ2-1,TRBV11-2,CASSPRTGSSYNEQFF,TGTGCCAGCAGCCCCCGGACGGGGAGCTCCTACAATGAGCAGTTCTTC
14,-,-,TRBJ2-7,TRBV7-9,CASSRGGQLYEQYF,TGTGCCAGCAGCCGGGGGGGACAGCTCTACGAGCAGTACTTC
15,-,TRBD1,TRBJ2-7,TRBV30,CAWSAATGYSYEQYF,TGTGCCTGGAGTGCGGCGACAGGGTACTCCTACGAGCAGTACTTC
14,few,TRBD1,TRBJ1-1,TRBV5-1,CASSLQTGRTEAFF,TGCGCCAGCAGCCTCCAGACAGGGAGGACTGAAGCTTTCTTT
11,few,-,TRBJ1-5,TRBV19,CASSYGPAQHF,TGTGCCAGTAGCTACGGGCCAGCCCAGCATTTT
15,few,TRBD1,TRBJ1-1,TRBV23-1,CASSQSIAGGTEAFF,TGCGCCAGCAGTCAATCGATCGCAGGGGGGACTGAAGCTTTCTTT
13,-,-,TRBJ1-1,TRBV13,CASSLIMQVEAFF,TGTGCCAGCAGCTTGATCATGCAGGTGGAAGCTTTCTTT
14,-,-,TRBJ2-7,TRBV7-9,CASSSRLGVLEQYF,TGTGCCAGCAGCTCAAGACTAGGTGTTCTCGAGCAGTACTTC
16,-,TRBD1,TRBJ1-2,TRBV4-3,CASSPGLTGTDYGYTF,TGCGCCAGCAGCCCAGGCCTGACCGGGACAGACTATGGCTACACCTTC